The 6 T cell receptor beta chains below were found in one sample sequenced in a study of cytomegalovirus exposure and HLA in healthy donors. Researchers ran the PCR with 60 Vbeta and 13 Jbeta primers. Clones were read by immunoSEQ multiplex PCR, and TCRdb kept only the in-frame ones, dropping some. This repertoire shows around 190,000 clones, approximately 86% found once; its top ten account for 1.5% to 2%. Sample: PBMCs. These receptors were collected from a woman under 30 in good health and CMV-seronegative.

This chain joins TRBV5-5 and TRBJ2-7, with 9 bases matching TRBD1. V was pared by 4 bases and J by 5 bases, with 13 bases of the junction left unmatched. The CDR3 is made up of 16 amino acids. CDR1 and CDR2 (germline): SGHKS, YYEKEE (reference sequence). Written as DNA, the CDR3 is TGTGCCAGCAGCCCGGATTCCGGGACAGGGTTCAACGAGCAGTACTTC. Protein sequence: CASSPDSGTGFNEQYF.

This chain uses TRBV9 with TRBJ2-1, with 10 bases identical to TRBD2. V lost 3 bases to trimming and J lost 4 bases; unmatched junction nucleotides: 10. The CDR3 has 17 amino acids. Germline assignment: CDR1 SGDLS and CDR2 YYNGEE. CDR3: CASSAQGLAGEYNEQFF. The CDR3 DNA is TGTGCCAGCAGCGCCCAGGGGCTAGCGGGAGAATACAATGAGCAGTTCTTC.

This rearrangement joins TRBV20-1 to TRBJ1-2; D is unclear. The CDR3 length is 10 residues. The V and J ends lost 5 bases and 5 bases respectively, with 6 bases between them. Germline-derived CDR1 and CDR2 are DFQATT and SNEGSKA (reference sequence). In nucleotides, the CDR3 is TGCAGTGCTTGGGAGTATGGCTACACCTTC. Encoded protein: CSAWEYGYTF.

The chain joins TRBV7-9 to TRBJ2-7; TRBD2 matches at 10 bases. The CDR3 loop spans 17 amino acids. Germline CDR1 SEHNR, CDR2 FQNEAQ (reference sequence). V was pared by 1 base and J by 3 bases, with 9 bases of the junction left unmatched. The CDR3 loop is CASSLVGLAGVNYEQYF. The CDR3, as DNA: TGTGCCAGCAGCTTAGTAGGGCTAGCGGGAGTCAACTACGAGCAGTACTTC. Variable domain in full (rest from reference TRBV7-9 and TRBJ2-7): DTGVSQNPRHKITKRGQNVTFRCDPISEHNRLYWYRQTLGQGPEFLTYFQNEAQLEKSRLLSDRFSAERPKGSFSTLEIQRTEQGDSAMYLCASSLVGLAGVNYEQYFGPGTRLTVT.

V usage is TRBV29-1 and J usage is TRBJ2-5, with 12 bases lining up with TRBD2. Germline trimming cut 6 bases from V and 9 bases from J; bases unmatched to any gene: 11. CDR1 SQVTM and CDR2 ANQGSEA come from the germline V gene. The CDR3 consists of 14 residues. Here the CDR3 reads CSVVARLAGVAQYF. CDR3 DNA sequence: TGCAGCGTCGTGGCCCGACTAGCGGGAGTGGCCCAGTACTTC.

The chain's CDR3 is CATSSWGRYEQYF. The CDR3 region has the DNA TGTGCCACCAGCTCCTGGGGGAGGTACGAGCAGTACTTC. The V gene is TRBV15, the J gene TRBJ2-7; D might be TRBD2 (6 bases). The V end was cut by 5 bases, the J end by 4 bases, with 12 bases between. This CDR3 contains 13 residues. In germline, CDR1 is LNHNV, CDR2 YYDKDF (reference sequence).